This T cell receptor beta chain originates from a study of shared clonotypes between healthy human individuals. The overall study: Donors, aged 18 to 49, were two women and a few men. Study outcomes and limitations: Naive subsets tended to show greater estimated richness than memory subsets.

Donors had no recently reported acute infections or vaccinations and were HIV-negative. All of the donors resided in Nashville, Tennessee, and each was a Caucasian adult. Comment on this clone: Its target is unknown.

Trimming took 4 bases from V and 3 from J; bases not matched to a gene: 19. The CDR3 covers 19 residues. The V gene's germline CDR1 is SGDLS and CDR2 YYNGEE. Data came from immunoSEQ multiplex PCR; TCRdb stores just in-frame clones and leaves some out. There are 2 million to 3 million clones in the sample; 90% to 95% occur only once, and 0.36% lies in the top ten. This chain links TRBV9 with TRBJ1-1, with TRBD1 identical over 9 bases. The clonotype originates from a man aged 18 to 29 in good health. Some clones in this sample may be carry-over from other donors' samples. The material sequenced was naive CD4+ T cells from PBMCs. Noted subset: CD45RA+ positively selected. The CDR3 DNA reads TGTGCCAGCAGCCCAGGACAGGGGAGGGCCCAAAGGGGGGACACTGAAGCTTTCTTT. It translates to CASSPGQGRAQRGDTEAFF.